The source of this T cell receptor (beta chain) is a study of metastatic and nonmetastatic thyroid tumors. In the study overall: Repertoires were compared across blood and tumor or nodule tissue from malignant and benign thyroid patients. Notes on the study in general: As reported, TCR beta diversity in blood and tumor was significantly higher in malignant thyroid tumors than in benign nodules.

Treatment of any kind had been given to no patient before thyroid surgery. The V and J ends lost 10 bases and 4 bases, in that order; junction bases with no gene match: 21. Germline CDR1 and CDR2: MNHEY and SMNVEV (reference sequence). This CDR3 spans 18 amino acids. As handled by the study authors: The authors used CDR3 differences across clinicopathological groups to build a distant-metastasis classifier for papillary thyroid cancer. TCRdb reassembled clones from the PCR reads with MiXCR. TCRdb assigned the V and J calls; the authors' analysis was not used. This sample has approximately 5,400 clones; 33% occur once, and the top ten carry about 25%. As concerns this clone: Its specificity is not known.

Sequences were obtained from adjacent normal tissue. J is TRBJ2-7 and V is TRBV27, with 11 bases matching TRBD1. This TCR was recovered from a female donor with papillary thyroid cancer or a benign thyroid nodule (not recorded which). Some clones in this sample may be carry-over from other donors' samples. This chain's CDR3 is CATLGQGGGAGGLYEQYF. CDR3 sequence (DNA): TGTGCCACCCTGGGACAGGGGGGGGGGGCGGGAGGGCTTTACGAGCAGTACTTC.